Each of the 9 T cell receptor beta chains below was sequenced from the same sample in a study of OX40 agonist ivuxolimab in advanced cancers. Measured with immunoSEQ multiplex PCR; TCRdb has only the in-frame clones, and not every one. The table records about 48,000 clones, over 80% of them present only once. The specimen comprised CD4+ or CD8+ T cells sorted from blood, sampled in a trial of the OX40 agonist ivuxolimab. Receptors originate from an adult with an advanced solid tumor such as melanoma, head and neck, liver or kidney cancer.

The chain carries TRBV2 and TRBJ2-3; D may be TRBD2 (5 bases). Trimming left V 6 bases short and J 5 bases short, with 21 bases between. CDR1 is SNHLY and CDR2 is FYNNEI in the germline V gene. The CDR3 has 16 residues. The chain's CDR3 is CASSLSGEEEQDTQYF. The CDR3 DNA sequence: TGTGCCAGCAGCTTAAGCGGTGAAGAGGAGCAAGATACGCAGTATTTT.

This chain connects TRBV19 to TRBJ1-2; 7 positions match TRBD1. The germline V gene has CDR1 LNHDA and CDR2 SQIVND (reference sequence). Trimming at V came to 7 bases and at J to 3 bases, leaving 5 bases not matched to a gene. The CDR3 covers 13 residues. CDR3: CASNDDRDYGYTF. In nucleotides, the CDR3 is TGTGCCAGTAACGATGACAGGGACTATGGCTACACCTTC. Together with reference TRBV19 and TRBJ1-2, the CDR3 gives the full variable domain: DGGITQSPKYLFRKEGQNVTLSCEQNLNHDAMYWYRQDPGQGLRLIYYSQIVNDFQKGDIAEGYSVSREKKESFPLTVTSAQKNPTAFYLCASNDDRDYGYTFGSGTRLTVV.

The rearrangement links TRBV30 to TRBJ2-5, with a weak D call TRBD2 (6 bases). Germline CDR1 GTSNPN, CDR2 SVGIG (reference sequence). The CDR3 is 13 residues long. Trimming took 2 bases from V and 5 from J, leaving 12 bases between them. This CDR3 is CAWSSGSGETQYF. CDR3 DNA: TGTGCCTGGAGTAGCGGGTCCGGGGAGACCCAGTACTTC.

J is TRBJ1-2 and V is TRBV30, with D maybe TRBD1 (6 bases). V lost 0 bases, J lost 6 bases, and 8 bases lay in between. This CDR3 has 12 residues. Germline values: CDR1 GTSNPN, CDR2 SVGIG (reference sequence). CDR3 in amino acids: CAWSVQGNGYTF. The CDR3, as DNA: TGTGCCTGGAGTGTACAGGGTAATGGCTACACCTTC. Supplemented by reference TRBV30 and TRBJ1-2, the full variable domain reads SQTIHQWPATLVQPVGSPLSLECTVEGTSNPNLYWYRQAAGRGLQLLFYSVGIGQISSEVPQNLSASRPQDRQFILSSKKLLLSDSGFYLCAWSVQGNGYTFGSGTRLTVV.

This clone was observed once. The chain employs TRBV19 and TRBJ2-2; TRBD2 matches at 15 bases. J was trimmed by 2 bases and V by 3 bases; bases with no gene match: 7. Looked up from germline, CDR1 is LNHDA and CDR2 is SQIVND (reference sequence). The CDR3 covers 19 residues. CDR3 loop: CASSIRGTSGGRNTGELFF. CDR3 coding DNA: TGTGCCAGTAGTATTCGCGGGACTAGCGGGGGGCGAAACACCGGGGAGCTGTTTTTT.

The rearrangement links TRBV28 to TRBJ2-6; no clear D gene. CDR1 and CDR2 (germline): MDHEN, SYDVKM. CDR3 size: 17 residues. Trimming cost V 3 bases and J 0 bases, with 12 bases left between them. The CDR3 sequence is CASSFPPGFSGANVLTF. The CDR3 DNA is TGTGCCAGCAGTTTCCCCCCAGGTTTCTCTGGGGCCAACGTCCTGACTTTC.

CDR3 coding DNA: TGTGCCAGCAGCGTAGCGGGCTATGGCTACACCTTC. Protein product: CASSVAGYGYTF. The V and J genes are TRBV9 and TRBJ1-2, with D unclear. V was trimmed by 0 bases and J by 4 bases, leaving 4 bases between them. The CDR3 is 12 amino acids. Germline V gives CDR1 SGDLS, CDR2 YYNGEE.

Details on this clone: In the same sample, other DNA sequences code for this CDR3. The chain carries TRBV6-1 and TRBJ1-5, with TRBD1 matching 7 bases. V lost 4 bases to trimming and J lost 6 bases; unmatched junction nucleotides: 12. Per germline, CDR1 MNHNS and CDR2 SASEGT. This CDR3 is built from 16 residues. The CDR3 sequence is CASSGGVGGWGQPQHF. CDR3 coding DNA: TGTGCCAGCAGTGGAGGAGTAGGGGGCTGGGGTCAGCCCCAGCATTTT.

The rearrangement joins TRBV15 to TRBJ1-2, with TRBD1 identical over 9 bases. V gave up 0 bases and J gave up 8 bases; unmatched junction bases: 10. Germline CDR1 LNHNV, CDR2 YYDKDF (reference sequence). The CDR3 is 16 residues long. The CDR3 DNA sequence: TGTGCCACCAGCAGAGAGGTTCCGCGGACAGGGGACGGCTACACCTTC. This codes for CATSREVPRTGDGYTF.